This record covers a single T cell receptor beta chain. This specimen comes from a study of immune characterization of retroperitoneal liposarcoma. MiXCR, run by TCRdb on the PCR reads, gives a single entry per CDR3 protein. Found here are about 10,000 distinct CDR3 sequences, about 30% of them singletons; the top ten hold 9.3%. CDR3 length: 15 residues. The V end lost 4 bases, the J end lost 0 bases, and 11 bases lay between the germline ends. This TCR derives from a female donor with retroperitoneal liposarcoma. Sequenced material: tumor tissue. The gene calls are TRBV12-3 or TRBV12-4 and TRBJ2-3, with D perhaps matching TRBD1 (5 bases). Here the CDR3 DNA reads TGTGCCAGCAGTTCACAGGAGACTAGCACAGATACGCAGTATTTT. It translates to CASSSQETSTDTQYF.